These T cell receptor beta chains were read from a single sample in a study of CD8 T cells in ankylosing spondylitis. TCRdb redid the calling of the 5' RACE reads with MiXCR, one entry per CDR3 protein. The repertoire holds fewer than 550,000 distinct CDR3 sequences, with about 5% as singletons. The sample was blood, either unsorted or a sorted T cell fraction (not recorded which). The receptors stem from a male donor with ankylosing spondylitis. CDR3s include the opening cysteine and the closing phenylalanine or tryptophan. D genes are given only for firm matches. The size of a clone is reported for some rows only, either as once, few or many, or as a class for expanded clones.

len: 16; j_gene: TRBJ2-7; abundance: many; v_gene: TRBV10-3; d_gene: NA; CDR3aa: CAISDPPALGTYEQYF; CDR3nt: TGTGCCATCAGTGACCCGCCCGCCCTGGGGACCTACGAGCAGTACTTC
len: 16; j_gene: TRBJ1-5; abundance: many; v_gene: TRBV7-8; d_gene: NA; CDR3aa: CASSYFTARGNQPQHF; CDR3nt: TGTGCCAGCAGCTACTTTACGGCAAGGGGGAATCAGCCCCAGCATTTT
len: 15; j_gene: TRBJ2-3; abundance: few; v_gene: TRBV12-5; d_gene: TRBD1; CDR3aa: CASGSSGGRADTQYF; CDR3nt: TGTGCTAGTGGTTCATCAGGGGGCCGCGCAGATACGCAGTATTTT
len: 17; j_gene: TRBJ2-5; abundance: few; v_gene: TRBV11-2; d_gene: TRBD1; CDR3aa: CASSLVTGTGGQETQYF; CDR3nt: TGTGCCAGCAGCTTAGTCACCGGGACAGGGGGCCAGGAGACCCAGTACTTC
len: 15; j_gene: TRBJ1-1; abundance: many; v_gene: TRBV6-1; d_gene: NA; CDR3aa: CASSPLAGPGTEAFF; CDR3nt: TGTGCCAGCAGTCCCTTGGCAGGGCCAGGCACTGAAGCTTTCTTT
len: 16; j_gene: TRBJ2-7; abundance: many; v_gene: TRBV5-1; d_gene: TRBD1; CDR3aa: CASSWDSGTAQGSQYF; CDR3nt: TGCGCCAGCAGCTGGGATTCCGGGACAGCTCAAGGATCGCAGTACTTC
len: 16; j_gene: TRBJ2-3; abundance: many; v_gene: TRBV7-2; d_gene: TRBD1; CDR3aa: CASSVPGQGRTDTQYF; CDR3nt: TGTGCCAGCAGCGTTCCGGGACAGGGCCGAACAGATACGCAGTATTTT
len: 14; j_gene: TRBJ1-4; abundance: many; v_gene: TRBV20-1; d_gene: NA; CDR3aa: CSARDWRDLEKLFF; CDR3nt: TGCAGTGCTAGAGATTGGCGGGACCTCGAAAAACTGTTTTTT
len: 14; j_gene: TRBJ1-1; abundance: many; v_gene: TRBV9; d_gene: TRBD1; CDR3aa: CASSVGQGVSEAFF; CDR3nt: TGTGCCAGCAGCGTAGGACAGGGGGTATCTGAAGCTTTCTTT
len: 13; j_gene: TRBJ1-4; abundance: many; v_gene: TRBV21-1; d_gene: NA; CDR3aa: CASSKIIWEKLFF; CDR3nt: TGTGCCAGCAGCAAAATTATATGGGAAAAACTGTTTTTT
len: 14; j_gene: TRBJ1-1; abundance: many; v_gene: TRBV6-1; d_gene: TRBD1; CDR3aa: CASSRDRGPGEAFF; CDR3nt: TGTGCCAGCAGCCGCGACAGGGGGCCCGGGGAAGCTTTCTTT
len: 11; j_gene: TRBJ1-1; abundance: few; v_gene: TRBV7-2; d_gene: NA; CDR3aa: CASSRYYEAFF; CDR3nt: TGTGCCAGCAGCCGTTATTATGAAGCTTTCTTT
len: 14; j_gene: TRBJ1-1; abundance: many; v_gene: TRBV15; d_gene: NA; CDR3aa: CATSRGSGAAEAFF; CDR3nt: TGTGCCACCAGCAGAGGGTCAGGGGCGGCTGAAGCTTTCTTT
len: 13; j_gene: TRBJ2-3; abundance: many; v_gene: TRBV12-3/TRBV12-4; d_gene: TRBD2; CDR3aa: CASKFLAGDTQYF; CDR3nt: TGTGCCAGCAAGTTTTTAGCGGGAGATACGCAGTATTTT
len: 17; j_gene: TRBJ2-6; abundance: few; v_gene: TRBV7-6; d_gene: TRBD1; CDR3aa: CASSLIAGGSGANVLTF; CDR3nt: TGTGCCAGCAGCTTAATCGCAGGGGGAAGTGGGGCCAACGTCCTGACTTTC
len: 15; j_gene: TRBJ2-1; abundance: many; v_gene: TRBV24-1; d_gene: TRBD2; CDR3aa: CATSDLGEGRIEQFF; CDR3nt: TGTGCCACCAGTGATTTGGGGGAGGGGAGAATTGAGCAGTTCTTC
len: 14; j_gene: TRBJ1-1; abundance: many; v_gene: TRBV7-2; d_gene: NA; CDR3aa: CASSLGGAIPEAFF; CDR3nt: TGTGCCAGCAGCTTAGGGGGCGCAATCCCTGAAGCTTTCTTT
len: 14; j_gene: TRBJ1-5; abundance: many; v_gene: TRBV28; d_gene: TRBD1; CDR3aa: CASGQGTLNQPQHF; CDR3nt: TGTGCCAGCGGACAGGGGACTTTAAATCAGCCCCAGCATTTT
len: 13; j_gene: TRBJ2-5; abundance: many; v_gene: TRBV24-1; d_gene: NA; CDR3aa: CATSDFEWETQYF; CDR3nt: TGTGCCACCAGTGATTTCGAGTGGGAGACCCAGTACTTC
len: 15; j_gene: TRBJ2-1; abundance: many; v_gene: TRBV4-1; d_gene: NA; CDR3aa: CASSQDERSYNEQFF; CDR3nt: TGCGCCAGCAGCCAAGACGAGCGGTCCTACAATGAGCAGTTCTTC
len: 16; j_gene: TRBJ2-7; abundance: many; v_gene: TRBV5-1; d_gene: TRBD2; CDR3aa: CASSSGLAGGRYEQYF; CDR3nt: TGCGCCAGCAGTTCTGGACTAGCGGGAGGACGTTACGAGCAGTACTTC
len: 16; j_gene: TRBJ1-4; abundance: many; v_gene: TRBV15; d_gene: NA; CDR3aa: CATSSLQIGTNEKLFF; CDR3nt: TGTGCCACCAGCAGTCTCCAGATTGGAACTAATGAAAAACTGTTTTTT
len: 15; j_gene: TRBJ2-5; abundance: few; v_gene: TRBV7-2; d_gene: TRBD2; CDR3aa: CASSFRPREGETQYF; CDR3nt: TGTGCCAGCAGCTTTAGGCCCAGGGAGGGAGAGACCCAGTACTTC
len: 12; j_gene: TRBJ1-5; abundance: many; v_gene: TRBV29-1; d_gene: NA; CDR3aa: CSVEAPGEPQHF; CDR3nt: TGCAGCGTTGAGGCCCCAGGAGAGCCCCAGCATTTT
len: 15; j_gene: TRBJ2-3; abundance: many; v_gene: TRBV20-1; d_gene: NA; CDR3aa: CSASWFQGIADTQYF; CDR3nt: TGCAGTGCTAGTTGGTTTCAGGGGATCGCGGATACGCAGTATTTT
len: 12; j_gene: TRBJ1-3; abundance: few; v_gene: TRBV7-9; d_gene: NA; CDR3aa: CASRDSGSTIYF; CDR3nt: TGTGCCAGCAGGGACAGTGGAAGCACCATATATTTT
len: 15; j_gene: TRBJ2-5; abundance: many; v_gene: TRBV5-1; d_gene: NA; CDR3aa: CASSLGLARGETQYF; CDR3nt: TGCGCCAGCAGCTTGGGCCTAGCGCGGGGAGAGACCCAGTACTTC
len: 14; j_gene: TRBJ1-6; abundance: many; v_gene: TRBV5-1; d_gene: NA; CDR3aa: CASSLGRGRTPLHF; CDR3nt: TGCGCCAGCAGCCTGGGGAGGGGCCGAACACCCCTCCACTTT
len: 15; j_gene: TRBJ2-3; abundance: many; v_gene: TRBV20-1; d_gene: TRBD2; CDR3aa: CSAAGREGSRNTQYF; CDR3nt: TGCAGTGCCGCAGGCCGGGAGGGAAGTAGGAATACGCAGTATTTT
len: 14; j_gene: TRBJ2-7; abundance: many; v_gene: TRBV7-8; d_gene: NA; CDR3aa: CASSRDGPSYEQYF; CDR3nt: TGTGCCAGCAGCCGGGACGGACCGAGCTACGAGCAGTACTTC
len: 18; j_gene: TRBJ2-1; abundance: many; v_gene: TRBV10-1; d_gene: TRBD2; CDR3aa: CASSERGLAGGLYNEQFF; CDR3nt: TGCGCCAGCAGTGAGAGGGGTCTAGCGGGAGGTCTTTACAATGAGCAGTTCTTC
len: 15; j_gene: TRBJ2-7; abundance: many; v_gene: TRBV27; d_gene: NA; CDR3aa: CASSSWMEGVHEQYF; CDR3nt: TGTGCCAGCAGTTCCTGGATGGAGGGAGTTCACGAGCAGTACTTC
len: 14; j_gene: TRBJ1-2; abundance: many; v_gene: TRBV20-1; d_gene: TRBD1; CDR3aa: CSASDGQGSDGYTF; CDR3nt: TGCAGTGCGTCTGACGGACAGGGGTCTGATGGCTACACCTTC
len: 15; j_gene: TRBJ2-2; abundance: many; v_gene: TRBV9; d_gene: TRBD2; CDR3aa: CASSVSGGGAGELFF; CDR3nt: TGTGCCAGCAGCGTGAGCGGGGGAGGGGCCGGGGAGCTGTTTTTT
len: 15; j_gene: TRBJ2-3; abundance: many; v_gene: TRBV29-1; d_gene: NA; CDR3aa: CSVEDRGRGLDTQYF; CDR3nt: TGCAGCGTTGAAGATAGGGGCAGGGGACTTGATACGCAGTATTTT
len: 17; j_gene: TRBJ2-1; abundance: many; v_gene: TRBV5-1; d_gene: TRBD1; CDR3aa: CASSVRTGTAVGNEQFF; CDR3nt: TGCGCCAGCAGCGTGAGAACCGGGACAGCAGTTGGGAATGAGCAGTTCTTC
len: 16; j_gene: TRBJ2-6; abundance: many; v_gene: TRBV6-5; d_gene: NA; CDR3aa: CASSYDFTTGANVLTF; CDR3nt: TGTGCCAGCAGTTACGACTTTACTACTGGGGCCAACGTCCTGACTTTC
len: 15; j_gene: TRBJ2-7; abundance: NA; v_gene: TRBV27; d_gene: TRBD2; CDR3aa: CASSALAGTTYEQYF; CDR3nt: TGTGCCAGCAGTGCCCTAGCGGGGACCACCTACGAGCAGTACTTC
len: 14; j_gene: TRBJ2-1; abundance: many; v_gene: TRBV29-1; d_gene: NA; CDR3aa: CSVEDASSYNEQFF; CDR3nt: TGCAGCGTTGAGGACGCGAGCTCCTACAATGAGCAGTTCTTC
len: 13; j_gene: TRBJ1-1; abundance: many; v_gene: TRBV27; d_gene: NA; CDR3aa: CASNLLGGTEAFF; CDR3nt: TGTGCCAGCAACTTACTCGGAGGCACTGAAGCTTTCTTT
len: 15; j_gene: TRBJ2-1; abundance: many; v_gene: TRBV9; d_gene: NA; CDR3aa: CASSSARGPRNEQFF; CDR3nt: TGTGCCAGCAGCAGTGCCCGGGGGCCGCGGAATGAGCAGTTCTTC
len: 13; j_gene: TRBJ1-1; abundance: few; v_gene: TRBV19; d_gene: NA; CDR3aa: CASSINRRIEAFF; CDR3nt: TGTGCCAGTAGTATAAATCGAAGAATTGAAGCTTTCTTT
len: 14; j_gene: TRBJ2-2; abundance: many; v_gene: TRBV7-2; d_gene: NA; CDR3aa: CASSIQVNTGELFF; CDR3nt: TGTGCCAGCAGCATACAGGTGAACACCGGGGAGCTGTTTTTT
len: 13; j_gene: TRBJ1-1; abundance: many; v_gene: TRBV9; d_gene: NA; CDR3aa: CASSVGQYTEAFF; CDR3nt: TGTGCCAGCAGCGTAGGACAGTACACTGAAGCTTTCTTT
len: 14; j_gene: TRBJ1-6; abundance: many; v_gene: TRBV7-2; d_gene: NA; CDR3aa: CASSLTWGDSPLHF; CDR3nt: TGTGCCAGCAGCTTGACGTGGGGGGATTCACCCCTCCACTTT
len: 14; j_gene: TRBJ2-7; abundance: NA; v_gene: TRBV12-3/TRBV12-4; d_gene: TRBD1; CDR3aa: CASREDRSTYEQYF; CDR3nt: TGTGCCAGCAGGGAGGACAGGTCAACCTACGAGCAGTACTTC
len: 15; j_gene: TRBJ2-1; abundance: many; v_gene: TRBV10-3; d_gene: NA; CDR3aa: CAISESESSYNEQSF; CDR3nt: TGTGCCATCAGTGAGTCGGAGAGCTCCTACAATGAGCAGTCCTTC
len: 10; j_gene: TRBJ1-3; abundance: many; v_gene: TRBV29-1; d_gene: NA; CDR3aa: CSVREDTIYF; CDR3nt: TGCAGCGTTAGAGAGGACACCATATATTTT
len: 13; j_gene: TRBJ2-3; abundance: many; v_gene: TRBV15; d_gene: NA; CDR3aa: CATRFRVEDTQYF; CDR3nt: TGTGCCACCAGGTTCAGGGTGGAAGATACGCAGTATTTT
len: 15; j_gene: TRBJ2-7; abundance: many; v_gene: TRBV7-2; d_gene: NA; CDR3aa: CASSSTRGIWGEQYF; CDR3nt: TGTGCCAGCAGCTCAACGCGGGGAATTTGGGGCGAGCAGTACTTC
len: 16; j_gene: TRBJ2-2; abundance: few; v_gene: TRBV5-5; d_gene: TRBD1; CDR3aa: CASSQGQISFGGELFF; CDR3nt: TGTGCCAGCAGCCAGGGACAGATCAGTTTTGGCGGGGAGCTGTTTTTT
len: 15; j_gene: TRBJ2-7; abundance: many; v_gene: TRBV18; d_gene: NA; CDR3aa: CASSSSRVVNYEQYF; CDR3nt: TGTGCCAGCTCATCGAGCAGGGTCGTAAATTACGAGCAGTACTTC